This T cell receptor (beta chain) was profiled in a study of T cell responses to AZD1222 COVID-19 vaccine. Study-level results: Only a handful of AZD1222 recipients were seropositive at baseline.

Sequenced by immunoSEQ multiplex PCR; TCRdb stores in-frame clones only, minus some. This table has 160,000 or so clones, approximately 91% appearing once. In its sample, this clone was seen once. Its specificity is unknown. The CDR3 runs to 12 residues. The V gene's germline CDR1 is MNHNY and CDR2 SVGAGI (reference sequence). V was shortened by 6 bases and J by 4 bases, with 7 bases between the two germline ends. This specimen consisted of peripheral blood, obtained on day 0 of AZD1222 vaccination. The chain links TRBV6-6 to TRBJ1-3; D possibly corresponds to TRBD1 (5 bases). The receptor's source is an adult in good health. Here the CDR3 reads CASRRQGNTIYF. Here the CDR3 DNA reads TGTGCCAGCAGGAGACAGGGAAACACCATATATTTT.